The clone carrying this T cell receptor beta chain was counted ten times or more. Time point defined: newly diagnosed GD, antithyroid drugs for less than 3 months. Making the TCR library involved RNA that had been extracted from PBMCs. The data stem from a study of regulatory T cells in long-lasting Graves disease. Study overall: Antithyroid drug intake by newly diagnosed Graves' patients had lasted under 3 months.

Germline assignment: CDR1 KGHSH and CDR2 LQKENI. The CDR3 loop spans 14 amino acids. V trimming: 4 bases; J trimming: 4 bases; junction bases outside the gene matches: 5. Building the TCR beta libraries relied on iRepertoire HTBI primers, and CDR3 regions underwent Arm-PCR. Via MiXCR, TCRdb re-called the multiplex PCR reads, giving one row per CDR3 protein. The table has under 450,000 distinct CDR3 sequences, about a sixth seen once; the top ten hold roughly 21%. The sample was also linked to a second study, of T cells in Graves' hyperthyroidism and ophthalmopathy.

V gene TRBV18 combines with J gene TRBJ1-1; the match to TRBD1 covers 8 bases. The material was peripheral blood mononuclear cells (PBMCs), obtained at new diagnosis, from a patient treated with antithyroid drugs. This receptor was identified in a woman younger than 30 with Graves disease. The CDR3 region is CASSLQGAGTEAFF. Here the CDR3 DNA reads TGTGCCAGCTCACTTCAGGGGGCTGGCACTGAAGCTTTCTTT.